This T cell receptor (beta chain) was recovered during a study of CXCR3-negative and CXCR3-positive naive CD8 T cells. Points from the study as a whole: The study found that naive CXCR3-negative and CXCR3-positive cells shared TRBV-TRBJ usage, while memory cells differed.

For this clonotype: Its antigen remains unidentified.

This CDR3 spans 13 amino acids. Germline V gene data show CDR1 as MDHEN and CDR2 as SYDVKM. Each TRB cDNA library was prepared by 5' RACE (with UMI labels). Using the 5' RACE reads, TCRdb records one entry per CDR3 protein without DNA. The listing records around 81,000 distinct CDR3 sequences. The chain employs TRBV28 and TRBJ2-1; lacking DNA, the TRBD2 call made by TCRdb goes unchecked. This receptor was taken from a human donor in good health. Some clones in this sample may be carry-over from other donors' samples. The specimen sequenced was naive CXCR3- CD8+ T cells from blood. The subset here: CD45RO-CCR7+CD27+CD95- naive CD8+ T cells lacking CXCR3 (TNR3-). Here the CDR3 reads CASSWLAGNEQFF.